Below are 27 T cell receptor beta chains sequenced from a single sample in a study of PD-1 blockade in classical Hodgkin lymphoma. The table came from immunoSEQ multiplex PCR; TCRdb's copy has only in-frame clones and leaves some out. The table includes under 20,000 clones, around 70% detected once. Time point denoted: cycle 4 day 1 (C4D1), after more than 5 weeks of nivolumab. Every patient experienced relapse after autologous stem cell transplantation, and brentuximab vedotin exposure varied. The authors purified CD4+ T cells from thawed PBMCs by magnetic negative selection. The material sequenced was CD4+ T cells from blood, taken before the fourth cycle of nivolumab. The source of these receptors is a human donor with classical Hodgkin lymphoma.

The CDR3 DNA reads TGTGCCAGCAGTTATGGTCTAGGTAGTTCGAATGAGCAGTTCTTC. Encoded protein: CASSYGLGSSNEQFF. The chain is built from TRBV6-6 and TRBJ2-1; D is undetermined. Germline assignment: CDR1 MNHNY and CDR2 SVGAGI (reference sequence). Trimming pared 3 bases from V and 7 bases from J, leaving 16 bases between. The CDR3 covers 15 residues.

This clone was recorded a few times. Here the CDR3 DNA reads TGTGCCAGCAGCACCGGGACAGGGGCTTACAATCAGCCCCAGCATTTT. This encodes CASSTGTGAYNQPQHF. The chain carries TRBV5-4 and TRBJ1-5; 10 nucleotides line up with TRBD1. J was trimmed by 3 bases and V by 4 bases; bases with no gene match: 7. The V gene's germline CDR1 is SGHNT and CDR2 YYREEE (reference sequence). The length of the CDR3 is 16 residues.

This clone was seen just once. The chain's CDR3 is CASSVLAGGTYNEQFF. The CDR3 DNA follows: TGTGCCAGCAGCGTCCTAGCGGGAGGAACCTACAATGAGCAGTTCTTC. The chain combines TRBV9 with TRBJ2-1, with 11 bases aligning to TRBD2. Germline V gene sequence: CDR1 SGDLS, CDR2 YYNGEE. V lost 2 bases and J lost 2; bases outside the gene matches: 3. The CDR3 extends over 16 amino acids.

V gene TRBV4-3 combines with J gene TRBJ1-2; tentative D call: TRBD1 (5 bases). The CDR3 is 15 residues long. V was pared by 1 base and J by 0 bases, with 9 bases between. CDR1 is LGHNA, CDR2 YSLEER, per germline. CDR3 bases: TGCGCCAGCAGCCAAGCAGCCAGGGCTAACTATGGCTACACCTTC. This encodes CASSQAARANYGYTF.

This clone came up a few times. V gene TRBV4-3 combines with J gene TRBJ2-1; D uncertain. The CDR3 is 13 residues long. CDR1 LGHNA and CDR2 YSLEER come from the germline V gene. Trimming pared 0 bases from V and 9 bases from J, leaving 9 bases between. The CDR3 coding sequence is TGCGCCAGCAGCCAAGATATGAATTTTGAGCAGTTCTTC. Protein product: CASSQDMNFEQFF.

This sequence joins TRBV27 and TRBJ2-1, with TRBD1 matching 7 bases. The length of the CDR3 is 13 residues. Trimming removed 6 bases from V and 9 bases from J; junction bases left unmatched: 8. Germline V lookup: CDR1 MNHEY, CDR2 SMNVEV (reference sequence). The CDR3 nucleotides are TGTGCCAGCAGATTGACAGGGACGGGTGAGCAGTTCTTC. Translated, it gives CASRLTGTGEQFF.

This clone was found a few times. The chain links TRBV7-2 to TRBJ2-7; D is unclear. Germline V CDR1 and CDR2: SGHTA, FQGNSA. This CDR3 has 16 residues. V was cut by 2 bases and J by 3 bases, with 17 bases left in between. The chain's CDR3 is CASSLTFYRAGYEQYF. The CDR3 DNA sequence: TGTGCCAGCAGCTTAACGTTTTATCGGGCCGGCTACGAGCAGTACTTC.

This clone was recorded a few times. Written as DNA, the CDR3 is TGCGCCAGCAGCCAAGAACTTGGAGGAGTTGAGACCCAGTACTTC. Amino acids: CASSQELGGVETQYF. V usage is TRBV4-3 and J usage is TRBJ2-5; D is perhaps TRBD2 (5 bases). This CDR3 has 15 residues. Trimming took 0 bases from V and 5 from J, leaving 13 bases between them. Germline CDR1 LGHNA, CDR2 YSLEER.

This clone was detected only a few times. The CDR3 reads CASSSDGTGVVDGYTF. The DNA of the CDR3 is TGTGCCAGCAGCTCCGATGGGACAGGGGTAGTGGATGGCTACACCTTC. J is TRBJ1-2 and V is TRBV9; TRBD1 aligns across 10 bases. Losses at the gene ends were 4 bases for V and 6 bases for J; bases not matched to a gene: 12. The CDR3 runs to 16 residues. Germline CDR1 SGDLS, CDR2 YYNGEE.

The CDR3 DNA follows: TGTGCCAGTAGCGGGAATTTGGGTGAGCAGTTCTTC. Protein product: CASSGNLGEQFF. This chain joins TRBV19 and TRBJ2-1; D perhaps matches TRBD2 (5 bases). V lost 6 bases, J lost 9 bases, and 12 bases lay in between. The CDR3 contains 12 residues. Per germline, CDR1 LNHDA and CDR2 SQIVND (reference sequence).

The chain combines TRBV13 with TRBJ2-7; D call uncertain. The CDR3 length is 13 residues. Trimming took 8 bases from V and 3 from J, leaving 14 bases between them. Germline CDR1 is PRHDT and CDR2 is FYEKMQ (reference sequence). In DNA, the CDR3 is TGTGCCAGCCGCAAAACGGGTTTCTACGAGCAGTACTTC. Amino acid sequence: CASRKTGFYEQYF.

V gene TRBV7-9 combines with J gene TRBJ1-3; D is unclear. CDR3 length: 11 residues. Germline V gene sequence: CDR1 SEHNR, CDR2 FQNEAQ (reference sequence). V was shortened by 4 bases and J by 2 bases, with 0 bases between the two germline ends. The CDR3 coding sequence is TGTGCCAGCAGCTCTGGAAACACCATATATTTT. Translating it yields CASSSGNTIYF.

The chain links TRBV5-1 to TRBJ2-1; tentative D call: TRBD2 (6 bases). The CDR3 has 15 amino acids. The ends were cut back, 4 bases at V and 3 bases at J, with 14 bases in the middle. The V gene's germline CDR1 is SGHRS and CDR2 YFSETQ. The chain's CDR3 is CASSTGDLGYNEQFF. The CDR3, as DNA: TGCGCCAGCAGCACCGGGGACTTAGGCTACAATGAGCAGTTCTTC.

This chain joins TRBV29-1 and TRBJ2-1; the D gene is possibly TRBD1 (6 bases). Trimming took off 5 bases at V and 0 bases at J, with 11 bases between the two ends. Germline V gene lookup returns CDR1 SQVTM and CDR2 ANQGSEA. This CDR3 region has 14 residues. The CDR3 nucleotides are TGCAGCGTTAGAACAGGGAACTCCTACAATGAGCAGTTCTTC. It specifies CSVRTGNSYNEQFF.

The chain uses TRBV6-6 and TRBJ2-1; 7 nucleotides agree with TRBD2. The CDR3 runs 14 residues. Germline CDR1 and CDR2: MNHNY and SVGAGI (reference sequence). Trimming cost V 4 bases and J 7 bases; bases outside gene matches: 7. The CDR3 region has the DNA TGTGCCAGCAGTTTGTCCCCCGGGGGGAATGAGCAGTTCTTC. Translated: CASSLSPGGNEQFF.

The chain carries TRBV7-3 and TRBJ2-5; no clear D gene. The CDR3 extends over 15 amino acids. CDR1 and CDR2 (germline): SGHTA, FQGTGA. Deletions cut 5 bases from V and 5 bases from J, with 18 bases between. The CDR3 coding sequence is TGTGCCAGCAGCCCCCCCCGGACGCCTGGGGAGACCCAGTACTTC. Protein: CASSPPRTPGETQYF.

On this clone itself: This sample includes further DNA sequences coding for the same CDR3. V usage is TRBV20-1 and J usage is TRBJ1-2; a possible D gene is TRBD1 (5 bases). Germline assignment: CDR1 DFQATT and CDR2 SNEGSKA (reference sequence). CDR3 length: 11 amino acids. Trimming cost V 6 bases and J 4 bases, with 9 bases left between them. DNA for the CDR3: TGCAGTGCGTCCGGGGGCTATGGCTACACCTTC. It yields the protein CSASGGYGYTF.

This clone was observed once. The junction differs from germline at one of its ends, possibly a read error. The genes are TRBV12-5 and TRBJ2-1, with 12 bases fitting TRBD2. The CDR3 sequence is 18 residues long. The V gene's germline CDR1 is LGHNT and CDR2 FRNRAP. The CDR3 is CASGLALASGGAYNGQFF. As DNA, the CDR3 is TGTGCTAGTGGTTTGGCGCTAGCTAGCGGGGGGGCTTACAATGGGCAGTTCTTC.

J is TRBJ1-3 and V is TRBV9; D unresolved. V was shortened by 3 bases and J by 0 bases, with 13 bases between the two germline ends. Germline lookup yields CDR1 SGDLS and CDR2 YYNGEE. The CDR3 consists of 16 residues. CDR3 sequence: CASSAHSLSSGNTIYF. CDR3 coding DNA: TGTGCCAGCAGCGCCCACTCCCTTAGCTCTGGAAACACCATATATTTT.

The chain is built from TRBV6-5 and TRBJ2-7, with 7 bases that match TRBD1. Germline V gene sequence: CDR1 MNHEY, CDR2 SVGAGI. The CDR3 is made up of 14 amino acids. Germline trimming cut 2 bases from V and 5 bases from J; bases unmatched to any gene: 6. CDR3 in DNA: TGTGCCAGCAGTTACGACAGACAGGGCCACGAGCAGTACTTC. Its translation: CASSYDRQGHEQYF.

The chain couples TRBV18 to TRBJ2-3; 13 positions match TRBD2. Germline V CDR1 and CDR2: KGHSH, LQKENI. The CDR3 extends over 18 amino acids. V gave up 3 bases and J gave up 6 bases; unmatched junction bases: 12. The CDR3 DNA reads as TGTGCCAGCTCACCCGGACTAGCGGGGGCCAGAGGTGCGGATACGCAGTATTTT. It codes for CASSPGLAGARGADTQYF.

The gene calls are TRBV13 and TRBJ1-1; 8 bases fit TRBD1. The V segment lost 6 bases and the J segment 1 base; nucleotides outside the gene matches: 7. The CDR3 is made up of 15 amino acids. Germline V gene lookup returns CDR1 PRHDT and CDR2 FYEKMQ (reference sequence). CDR3 DNA: TGTGCCAGCAGGCCAGGGGGCAGGGGGAACACTGAAGCTTTCTTT. Protein product: CASRPGGRGNTEAFF. Full variable domain (missing parts from reference TRBV13 and TRBJ1-1): AAGVIQSPRHLIKEKRETATLKCYPIPRHDTVYWYQQGPGQDPQFLISFYEKMQSDKGSIPDRFSAQQFSDYHSELNMSSLELGDSALYFCASRPGGRGNTEAFFGQGTRLTVV.

A few counts support this clone. The chain has TRBV7-8 and TRBJ2-7, with 13 bases aligning to TRBD2. J lost 4 bases, V lost 5 bases, and 8 bases had no gene match. Germline CDR1 and CDR2: SGHVS and FQNEAQ. The CDR3 length is 16 residues. CDR3 sequence: CASSPRTSGGTYEQYF. Here the CDR3 DNA reads TGTGCCAGCAGCCCGAGGACTAGCGGGGGTACGTACGAGCAGTACTTC.

The chain has TRBV19 and TRBJ2-2, with 8 bases that match TRBD2. Unmatched junction bases numbered 5, after V lost 1 base and J lost 1 base. Germline V gene sequence: CDR1 LNHDA, CDR2 SQIVND (reference sequence). The CDR3 loop spans 17 amino acids. CDR3 coding DNA: TGTGCCAGTAGTATAGGTCTCCTAGCGGGGAACACCGGGGAGCTGTTTTTT. It specifies CASSIGLLAGNTGELFF. Looking up the rest from reference TRBV19 and TRBJ2-2 gives the full variable domain: DGGITQSPKYLFRKEGQNVTLSCEQNLNHDAMYWYRQDPGQGLRLIYYSQIVNDFQKGDIAEGYSVSREKKESFPLTVTSAQKNPTAFYLCASSIGLLAGNTGELFFGEGSRLTVL.

Only one count was recorded for this clone. CDR3 sequence (DNA): TGTGCCAGCAGCTTAAGAGGGGACGGTGGAAACACCATATATTTT. Translating it yields CASSLRGDGGNTIYF. This chain links TRBV7-2 with TRBJ1-3, with D possibly matching TRBD1 (5 bases). CDR1 SGHTA and CDR2 FQGNSA come from the germline V gene. V was shortened by 2 bases and J by 3 bases, with 11 bases between the two germline ends. This CDR3 is 15 amino acids long.

The V gene is TRBV6-5, the J gene TRBJ2-7; D is uncertain. CDR1 is MNHEY and CDR2 is SVGAGI in the germline V gene. Trimming left V 0 bases short and J 5 bases short, with 14 bases between. This CDR3 region has 15 residues. CDR3 DNA: TGTGCCAGCAGTTACTCGGCAGGTCCAGGACACGAGCAGTACTTC. It translates to CASSYSAGPGHEQYF.

This chain connects TRBV28 to TRBJ1-5; 8 bases map to TRBD1. From germline, CDR1 is MDHEN and CDR2 SYDVKM. With 6 bases clipped from V and 1 base from J, the junction kept 5 bases outside the gene matches. There are 15 residues in the CDR3. CDR3 protein: CASRRTGTSNQPQHF. The CDR3, as DNA: TGTGCCAGCAGACGGACAGGGACCAGCAATCAGCCCCAGCATTTT.